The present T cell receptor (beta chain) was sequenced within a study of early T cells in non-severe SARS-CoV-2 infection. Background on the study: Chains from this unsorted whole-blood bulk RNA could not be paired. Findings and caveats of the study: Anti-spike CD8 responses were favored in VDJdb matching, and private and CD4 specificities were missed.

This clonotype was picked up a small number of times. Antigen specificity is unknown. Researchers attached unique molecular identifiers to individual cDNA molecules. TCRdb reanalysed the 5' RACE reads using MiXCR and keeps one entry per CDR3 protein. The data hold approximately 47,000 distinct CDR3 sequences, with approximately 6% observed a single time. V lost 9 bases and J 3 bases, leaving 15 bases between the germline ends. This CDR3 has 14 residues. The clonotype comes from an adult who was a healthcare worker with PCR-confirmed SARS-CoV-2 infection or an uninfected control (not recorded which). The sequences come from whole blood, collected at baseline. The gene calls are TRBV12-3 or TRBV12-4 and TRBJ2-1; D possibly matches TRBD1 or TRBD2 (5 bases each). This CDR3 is CASGTWADYNEQFF. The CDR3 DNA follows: TGTGCCAGTGGGACGTGGGCGGACTACAATGAGCAGTTCTTC.